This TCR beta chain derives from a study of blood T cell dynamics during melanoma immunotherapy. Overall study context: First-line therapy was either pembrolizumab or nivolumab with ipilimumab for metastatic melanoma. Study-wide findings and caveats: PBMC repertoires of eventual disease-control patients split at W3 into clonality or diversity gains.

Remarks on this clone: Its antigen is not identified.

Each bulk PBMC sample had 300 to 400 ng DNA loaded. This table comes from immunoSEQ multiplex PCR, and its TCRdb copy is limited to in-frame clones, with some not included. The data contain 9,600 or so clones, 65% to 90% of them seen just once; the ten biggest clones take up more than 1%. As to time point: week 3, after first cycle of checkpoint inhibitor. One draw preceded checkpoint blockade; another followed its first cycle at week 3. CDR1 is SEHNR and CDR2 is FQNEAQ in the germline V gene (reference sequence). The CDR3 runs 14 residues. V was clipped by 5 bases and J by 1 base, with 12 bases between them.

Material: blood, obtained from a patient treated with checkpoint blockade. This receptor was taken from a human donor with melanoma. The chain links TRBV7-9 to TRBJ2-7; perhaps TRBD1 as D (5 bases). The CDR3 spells CASSAVQGSYEQYF. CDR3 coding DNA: TGTGCCAGCAGCGCGGTTCAGGGTTCCTACGAGCAGTACTTC.